This TCR beta chain was found in a study of blood T cells in healthy people across ages. Through a sample-barcoded 5' primer and a J-beta primer mix, a second PCR was run for roughly 6 to 11 cycles. TCRdb re-called the 5' RACE reads through MiXCR, storing one row per CDR3 protein. The sample has under 1 million distinct CDR3 sequences, under 45% seen once. CDR3 size: 14 residues. The germline V and J ends were trimmed by 1 base and 5 bases, with 15 bases remaining between them. The V gene's germline CDR1 is SQVTM and CDR2 ANQGSEA. This clonotype was seen only once. This chain joins TRBV29-1 and TRBJ2-7; D tentatively reads TRBD1 or TRBD2 (5 bases each). Sequenced sample: blood. The sequence was collected from a man between 60 and 70 years old in good health. CDR3 bases: TGCAGCGTTGAAGTGGGGGTTCCGGCCGACGAGCAGTACTTC. Translating gives CSVEVGVPADEQYF.